The text below deals with one T cell receptor (beta chain). What it recognizes is unknown. These data originate in a study of T cell responses to AZD1222 COVID-19 vaccine. Study-level points and caveats: Reports say nearly half of spike-specific TCRs go after unmutated variant regions.

Generated by immunoSEQ multiplex PCR, the TCRdb table keeps only in-frame clones and is missing some. The sample has approximately 130,000 clones; 85% to 90% are singletons. Per germline, CDR1 SGHKS and CDR2 YYEKEE (reference sequence). V was pared by 0 bases and J by 4 bases, with 11 bases between. The CDR3 extends over 14 amino acids. V gene TRBV5-5 combines with J gene TRBJ2-7; D is uncertain. Sequencing was performed on peripheral blood, taken on day 0 of AZD1222 vaccination. This clonotype was sampled from an adult in good health. DNA for the CDR3: TGTGCCAGCAGCTTGGTTGCAGGAGAATACGAGCAGTACTTC. This translates into CASSLVAGEYEQYF.